A single sample is the source of the 10 T cell receptor beta chains below, sequenced in a study of OX40 agonist ivuxolimab in advanced cancers. TCRdb keeps only in-frame clones here, not all; method: immunoSEQ multiplex PCR. The data hold some 77,000 clones, with just over 85% observed a single time. The sequencing here drew on CD4+ or CD8+ T cells sorted from blood, taken in a trial of the OX40 agonist ivuxolimab. The source of these receptors is an adult with an advanced solid tumor such as melanoma, head and neck, liver or kidney cancer.

The sample holds a few counts of this clone. The chain is built from TRBV27 and TRBJ1-1, with D possibly being TRBD1 (5 bases). The V gene's germline CDR1 is MNHEY and CDR2 SMNVEV (reference sequence). V was clipped by 4 bases and J by 3 bases, with 15 bases between them. This CDR3 comprises 15 residues. DNA for the CDR3: TGTGCCAGCAGTTCATCCCCAGCGGGGGACACTGAAGCTTTCTTT. Its translation is CASSSSPAGDTEAFF.

The V gene is TRBV7-3, the J gene TRBJ2-5; D ambiguous. V was clipped by 1 base and J by 2 bases, with 8 bases between them. The CDR3 is 14 amino acids. Germline-derived CDR1 and CDR2 are SGHTA and FQGTGA. The CDR3 DNA is TGTGCCAGCAGCTTAAGTCCAGCTCAAGAGACCCAGTACTTC. Residues: CASSLSPAQETQYF. Filled out from reference TRBV7-3 and TRBJ2-5, the complete variable domain reads GAGVSQTPSNKVTEKGKYVELRCDPISGHTALYWYRQSLGQGPEFLIYFQGTGAADDSGLPNDRFFAVRPEGSVSTLKIQRTERGDSAVYLCASSLSPAQETQYFGPGTRLLVL.

In DNA form, the CDR3 reads TGTGCCAGCATCAACCACGTCTCCTACAATGAGCAGTTCTTC. Protein: CASINHVSYNEQFF. The gene calls are TRBV7-9 and TRBJ2-1; D remains unclear. Germline lookup yields CDR1 SEHNR and CDR2 FQNEAQ (reference sequence). The CDR3 contains 14 residues. V was pared by 7 bases and J by 0 bases, with 10 bases between.

The chain links TRBV6-1 to TRBJ1-1; 7 bases align to TRBD1. With 4 bases clipped from V and 1 base from J, the junction kept 9 bases outside the gene matches. Germline V CDR1 and CDR2: MNHNS, SASEGT. CDR3 length: 16 residues. The CDR3 reads CASSGGTAIWNTEAFF. CDR3 in DNA: TGTGCCAGCAGTGGGGGGACAGCTATTTGGAACACTGAAGCTTTCTTT.

The chain couples TRBV7-2 to TRBJ2-5; 7 bases agree with TRBD1. The CDR3 length is 16 residues. The germline V gene encodes CDR1 SGHTA and CDR2 FQGNSA. Unmatched junction bases numbered 14, after V lost 5 bases and J lost 5 bases. The chain's CDR3 is CASSQNPGQKWETQYF. CDR3 nucleotides: TGTGCCAGCAGCCAAAATCCGGGACAGAAGTGGGAGACCCAGTACTTC.

To note about this clone: Its ends do not fully match the called genes, so a read error is possible. The chain uses TRBV7-7 and TRBJ1-3, with D perhaps TRBD1 (5 bases). This CDR3 is 15 amino acids long. In germline, CDR1 is SSHAT, CDR2 FNYEAQ (reference sequence). The CDR3 loop reads CASSPGPNSGNTIYF. In nucleotides, the CDR3 is TGTGCTAGCAGCCCGGGACCCAACTCTGGAAACACCATATATTTT. The full variable domain, rest sourced from reference TRBV7-7 and TRBJ1-3, is GAGVSQSPRYKVTKRGQDVTLRCDPISSHATLYWYQQALGQGPEFLTYFNYEAQPDKSGLPSDRFSAERPEGSISTLTIQRTEQRDSAMYRCASSPGPNSGNTIYFGEGSWLTVV.

V is TRBV7-9 and J is TRBJ2-7, with D unclear. The V gene lost 5 bases and the J gene lost 3 bases, with 11 bases spanning the gap. Per the germline V gene, CDR1 is SEHNR and CDR2 is FQNEAQ (reference sequence). The CDR3 runs 13 residues. The CDR3 is CASSHTEGYEQYF. The CDR3 DNA reads as TGTGCCAGCAGCCATACAGAAGGCTACGAGCAGTACTTC.

This chain links TRBV29-1 with TRBJ2-1; D remains ambiguous. V was pared by 7 bases and J by 5 bases, with 9 bases between. This CDR3 is built from 11 residues. CDR1 is SQVTM, CDR2 ANQGSEA, per germline. CDR3 bases: TGCAGCGCCCAGCTCAACAATGAGCAGTTCTTC. Translation: CSAQLNNEQFF.

V is TRBV7-8 and J is TRBJ2-3; weak D call: TRBD2 (7 bases). The ends were cut back, 5 bases at V and 3 bases at J, with 18 bases in the middle. This CDR3 is 16 amino acids long. Per germline, CDR1 SGHVS and CDR2 FQNEAQ. CDR3 sequence: CASSEGGGARTDTQYF. Here the CDR3 DNA reads TGTGCCAGCAGCGAGGGGGGGGGCGCCCGGACAGATACGCAGTATTTT. Supplemented by reference TRBV7-8 and TRBJ2-3, the full variable domain reads GAGVSQSPRYKVAKRGQDVALRCDPISGHVSLFWYQQALGQGPEFLTYFQNEAQLDKSGLPSDRFFAERPEGSVSTLKIQRTQQEDSAVYLCASSEGGGARTDTQYFGPGTRLTVL.

The chain employs TRBV28 and TRBJ1-1, with D uncertain. There are 17 residues in the CDR3. Germline V lookup: CDR1 MDHEN, CDR2 SYDVKM. Trimming stripped 5 bases from V and 0 bases from J, with 19 bases between. The CDR3 nucleotides are TGTGCCAGCAGTCCACCTTACCCTGGGATCATGAACACTGAAGCTTTCTTT. As protein: CASSPPYPGIMNTEAFF.